These 15 T cell receptor beta chains were sequenced from one sample in a study of blood T cell repertoires in COVID-19. Generated by immunoSEQ multiplex PCR, the TCRdb table keeps only in-frame clones and is missing some. Of a few hundred thousand clones in the sample, 80% to 85% were seen once. Sequenced material: peripheral blood. The receptors come from a man aged 30-40 years with active or convalescent COVID-19.

The gene calls are TRBV9 and TRBJ1-4; D is uncertain. The CDR3 length is 15 residues. CDR1 SGDLS and CDR2 YYNGEE come from the germline V gene. V was shortened by 3 bases and J by 2 bases, with 11 bases between the two germline ends. CDR3 in amino acids: CASSATPYTNEKLFF. In DNA, the CDR3 is TGTGCCAGCAGCGCCACCCCCTATACTAATGAAAAACTGTTTTTT.

For the CDR3, the DNA is TGTGCCAGCAGTTACTCGATTGGGGGCGGCGACAATGAGCAGTTCTTC. It encodes CASSYSIGGGDNEQFF. J is TRBJ2-1 and V is TRBV6-6; possible D gene TRBD1, 6 bases. Between the trimmed V and J ends, which lost 0 bases and 5 bases, there was a span of 14 bases. This CDR3 region has 16 residues. CDR1 is MNHNY and CDR2 is SVGAGI in the germline V gene (reference sequence).

As regards this clone: Additional DNA sequences in this sample encode the identical CDR3. This sequence joins TRBV9 and TRBJ1-6, with TRBD1 identical over 10 bases. The CDR3 spans 15 residues. V lost 0 bases, J lost 7 bases, and 1 base stayed unmatched. Germline loops: CDR1 SGDLS, CDR2 YYNGEE. CDR3 region: CASSVAGQGNSPLHF. The CDR3 coding sequence is TGTGCCAGCAGCGTAGCGGGACAGGGGAATTCACCCCTCCACTTT.

This clone has more than one count but fewer than ten. This sequence joins TRBV24-1 and TRBJ2-1; 7 bases are a match to TRBD2. The germline V gene encodes CDR1 KGHDR and CDR2 SFDVKD. The CDR3 is 14 residues long. The V and J ends lost 10 bases and 4 bases, in that order; junction bases with no gene match: 9. Written as DNA, the CDR3 is TGTGCCACAAGTTCTAGCGGCTTTTACAATGAGCAGTTCTTC. This translates into CATSSSGFYNEQFF.

This chain connects TRBV15 to TRBJ2-1; 9 nucleotides match TRBD2. The J segment lost 2 bases and the V segment lost 4 bases, leaving 6 bases of the junction unmatched. The CDR3 contains 16 residues. Germline loops: CDR1 LNHNV, CDR2 YYDKDF (reference sequence). For the CDR3, the DNA is TGTGCCACCAGCATAGGGACTAGCCCTACCTACAATGAGCAGTTCTTC. Translating gives CATSIGTSPTYNEQFF.

This chain links TRBV11-2 with TRBJ1-4; no definite D call. CDR3 length: 14 residues. CDR1 and CDR2 from the germline V gene are SGHAT and FQNNGV. The V end was cut by 7 bases, the J end by 3 bases, with 12 bases between. CDR3 loop: CASTVGKANEKLFF. The CDR3 nucleotides are TGTGCCAGCACCGTCGGGAAGGCTAATGAAAAACTGTTTTTT.

The rearrangement uses TRBV11-2 and TRBJ2-7, with 7 bases lining up with TRBD1. V shed 1 base, J shed 0 bases, and the junction held 6 bases outside the gene matches. The CDR3 sequence is 16 residues long. The germline V gene encodes CDR1 SGHAT and CDR2 FQNNGV. The CDR3 DNA sequence: TGTGCCAGCAGCTTAGCCTTCCGGGACAGCTCCTACGAGCAGTACTTC. Protein: CASSLAFRDSSYEQYF.

The chain combines TRBV7-9 with TRBJ2-3; TRBD2 is a possible D gene (6 bases). The germline gives CDR1 SEHNR, CDR2 FQNEAQ (reference sequence). CDR3 length: 16 residues. The ends were cut back, 1 base at V and 0 bases at J, with 11 bases in the middle. CDR3 coding DNA: TGTGCCAGCAGCTTAGGCGCGGGAATTAGCACAGATACGCAGTATTTT. The encoded protein is CASSLGAGISTDTQYF.

V and J are TRBV2 and TRBJ2-3; a possible D gene is TRBD1 (5 bases). The germline CDR1 and CDR2 sequences are SNHLY and FYNNEI. Trimming shortened V by 7 bases and J by 5 bases, and 19 bases separated the two germline ends. CDR3 length: 15 residues. CDR3 loop: CASIKEGRVGDTQYF. The CDR3 DNA is TGTGCCAGCATCAAGGAAGGCAGGGTAGGAGATACGCAGTATTTT.

The chain is built from TRBV9 and TRBJ2-3, with 10 nucleotides matching TRBD1. V lost 4 bases and J lost 2; bases outside the gene matches: 7. The CDR3 extends over 16 amino acids. Looked up from germline, CDR1 is SGDLS and CDR2 is YYNGEE. The CDR3 DNA sequence: TGTGCCAGCAGCCGCGTGGGACAGGGGATCACAGATACGCAGTATTTT. Residues: CASSRVGQGITDTQYF.

This clone was counted a few times. This chain connects TRBV28 to TRBJ2-7, with TRBD1 identical over 9 bases. V gave up 5 bases and J gave up 6 bases; unmatched junction bases: 11. Germline values: CDR1 MDHEN, CDR2 SYDVKM. The CDR3 consists of 15 residues. CDR3 residues: CASSEPGTGSGEQYF. The CDR3 bases are TGTGCCAGCAGTGAGCCCGGGACAGGGTCCGGCGAGCAGTACTTC.

This chain connects TRBV30 to TRBJ1-2; TRBD1 matches at 7 bases. The V gene end was trimmed by 7 bases and the J gene end by 6 bases; junction bases not matched to a gene: 11. Per germline, CDR1 GTSNPN and CDR2 SVGIG (reference sequence). The CDR3 spans 13 residues. The CDR3, as DNA: TGTGCCTCCCCACGACAGGGAGTCAATGGCTACACCTTC. It yields the protein CASPRQGVNGYTF.

The chain employs TRBV5-1 and TRBJ2-2; D is perhaps TRBD1 (5 bases). CDR3 size: 15 residues. The V gene's germline CDR1 is SGHRS and CDR2 YFSETQ. V dropped 5 bases and J dropped 0 bases, with 11 bases sitting between them. The CDR3 spells CASSTRDPNTGELFF. The CDR3 nucleotides read TGCGCCAGCAGTACCAGGGATCCGAACACCGGGGAGCTGTTTTTT.

Note on this clone: One junction end does not reproduce the germline sequence, and a read error may be involved. This chain links TRBV29-1 with TRBJ2-7, with 7 positions matching TRBD1. The CDR3 is made up of 12 amino acids. CDR1 and CDR2 from the germline V gene are SQVTM and ANQGSEA. The CDR3 sequence is CSVEDPSHRGIF. The CDR3 region has the DNA TGCAGCGTTGAAGACCCATCTCACAGGGGAATCTTC.

This chain links TRBV10-3 with TRBJ1-5; no clear D. The V and J ends lost 5 bases and 6 bases respectively, with 8 bases between them. This CDR3 has 12 residues. Germline CDR1 ENHRY, CDR2 SYGVKD. The CDR3 nucleotides are TGTGCCATCAGTCAGCGGGGTCAGCCCCAGCATTTT. It yields the protein CAISQRGQPQHF.